The clone carrying this T cell receptor beta chain was observed a few times. Its antigen is undetermined. This record comes from a study of neoadjuvant nivolumab and ipilimumab in lung cancer. This CDR3 comprises 17 residues. Germline CDR1 and CDR2: LNHDA and SQIVND (reference sequence). Trimming removed 4 bases at V and 2 bases at J, with 18 bases between. The study, taken as a whole, reports: Only two of four nivolumab-treated tumors gained richness and clonality by surgery. TCR clonality did not significantly correlate with pathologic tumor regression. Pretherapy blood TCR richness correlated positively with resected tumor richness. Resected tumors had greater TCR richness and clonality than uninvolved lung.

Libraries were prepared by immunoSEQ multiplex PCR; TCRdb keeps only in-frame clonotypes and omits some of them. Here the sample spans about 6,200 clones, around 60% being singletons. The sample consisted of tumor tissue, taken after neoadjuvant nivolumab, alone or with ipilimumab, at or shortly before surgery. J is TRBJ1-5 and V is TRBV19; perhaps TRBD1 as D (6 bases). This TCR was recovered from an adult with non-small cell lung cancer. The CDR3 sequence is CASSRWFGAGGNQPQHF. The CDR3 DNA reads as TGTGCCAGTAGTAGGTGGTTCGGGGCAGGGGGCAATCAGCCCCAGCATTTT.